These 26 T cell receptor beta chains share one sample of origin, sequenced in a study of T cell repertoires in cytomegalovirus infection. TCRdb called the reads again in MiXCR, with one record for every CDR3 protein. The table lists some 920,000 distinct CDR3 sequences, around 32% of them singletons. What these receptors recognize is not known. The specimen was cultured CD8+ T cells from PBMCs, collected from culture after CMV antigen stimulation. These receptors were obtained from a human donor in good health (CMV status not recorded). Some clones in this sample may be carry-over from other donors' samples.

In the case of this clonotype: Possible read error: a much larger clone is one base away. The CDR3 protein is CASSLEAVTGTYERYF. The CDR3 nucleotides read TGTGCCAGCAGCTTAGAGGCAGTAACAGGAACCTACGAGCGGTACTTC. The V and J genes are TRBV7-4 and TRBJ2-7, with D tentatively TRBD1 (5 bases). This CDR3 comprises 16 residues. Germline loops: CDR1 SGHVT, CDR2 SQSDAQ.

In this sample, this clonotype turned up a few times. J is TRBJ2-5 and V is TRBV15; the match to TRBD2 covers 8 bases. This CDR3 comprises 14 residues. The germline V gene has CDR1 LNHNV and CDR2 YYDKDF (reference sequence). The V and J ends lost 0 bases and 3 bases, in that order; junction bases with no gene match: 0. This CDR3 reads CATSRDSGEETQYF. The CDR3 DNA sequence: TGTGCCACCAGCAGAGATAGCGGGGAAGAGACCCAGTACTTC.

Many counts were recorded for this clonotype. The gene calls are TRBV12-3 or TRBV12-4 and TRBJ1-1; D call uncertain. The ends were cut back, 3 bases at V and 3 bases at J, with 5 bases in the middle. The CDR3 totals 12 residues. CDR3 protein: CASSFLHTEAFF. The CDR3 DNA is TGTGCCAGCAGTTTTCTGCACACTGAAGCTTTCTTT.

In this sample, this clonotype turned up many times. The V call is TRBV7-2, the J call TRBJ2-3; a weak D match, TRBD2 (5 bases). From germline, CDR1 is SGHTA and CDR2 FQGNSA. There are 13 residues in the CDR3. Trimming left V 5 bases short and J 6 bases short, with 12 bases between. The CDR3 loop is CASSTSSPDTQYF. CDR3 DNA: TGTGCCAGCAGCACCTCTAGCCCCGATACGCAGTATTTT. Full variable domain (rest looked up from reference TRBV7-2 and TRBJ2-3): GAGVSQSPSNKVTEKGKDVELRCDPISGHTALYWYRQSLGQGLEFLIYFQGNSAPDKSGLPSDRFSAERTGGSVSTLTIQRTQQEDSAVYLCASSTSSPDTQYFGPGTRLTVL.

This clonotype was seen only a few times. The chain links TRBV19 to TRBJ1-5; a possible D gene is TRBD1 (5 bases). The CDR3 consists of 14 residues. Trimming left V 6 bases short and J 4 bases short, with 13 bases between. Germline V gene sequence: CDR1 LNHDA, CDR2 SQIVND (reference sequence). The CDR3 DNA sequence: TGTGCCAGTAGAAGTGGAGCAGGGAATCAGCCCCAGCATTTT. Translation gives CASRSGAGNQPQHF.

The genes are TRBV28 and TRBJ2-1, with D perhaps TRBD1 (6 bases). Trimming pared 3 bases from V and 4 bases from J, leaving 16 bases between. Germline CDR1 MDHEN, CDR2 SYDVKM. The CDR3 has 16 residues. The CDR3: CASSLGAARVYNEQFF. The CDR3 DNA follows: TGTGCCAGCAGTTTGGGGGCAGCCCGGGTTTACAATGAGCAGTTCTTC.

Here the CDR3 reads CASSDWTVPGDIQYF. The CDR3 region has the DNA TGTGCCAGCAGTGACTGGACTGTTCCTGGGGACATTCAGTACTTC. The rearrangement joins TRBV6-1 to TRBJ2-4, with D possibly being TRBD2 (5 bases). The V and J ends lost 3 bases and 8 bases respectively, with 17 bases between them. The CDR3 is made up of 15 amino acids. Per the germline V gene, CDR1 is MNHNS and CDR2 is SASEGT.

The J gene is TRBJ2-1, the V gene TRBV19; D perhaps matches TRBD2 (6 bases). The germline V gene encodes CDR1 LNHDA and CDR2 SQIVND (reference sequence). CDR3 length: 14 amino acids. The V end lost 2 bases, the J end lost 4 bases, and 9 bases lay between the germline ends. CDR3 region: CASSIPAGYNEQFF. In nucleotides, the CDR3 is TGTGCCAGTAGTATACCAGCGGGTTACAATGAGCAGTTCTTC.

The chain recombines TRBV7-9 with TRBJ2-3, with 8 bases that match TRBD2. This CDR3 contains 16 residues. From germline, CDR1 is SEHNR and CDR2 FQNEAQ (reference sequence). The J segment lost 0 bases and the V segment lost 7 bases, leaving 9 bases of the junction unmatched. The CDR3 sequence is CASTPGGGFSTDTQYF. The DNA of the CDR3 is TGTGCCAGCACTCCGGGGGGGGGATTTAGCACAGATACGCAGTATTTT. Full variable domain (remainder filled in from reference TRBV7-9 and TRBJ2-3): DTGVSQNPRHKITKRGQNVTFRCDPISEHNRLYWYRQTLGQGPEFLTYFQNEAQLEKSRLLSDRFSAERPKGSFSTLEIQRTEQGDSAMYLCASTPGGGFSTDTQYFGPGTRLTVL.

In its sample, this clonotype was seen a few times. This chain uses TRBV15 with TRBJ1-1; 7 positions agree with TRBD1. The trim removed 5 bases at V and 1 base at J, leaving 1 base unmatched. The CDR3 length is 13 residues. Germline loops: CDR1 LNHNV, CDR2 YYDKDF (reference sequence). CDR3 region: CATSWDRNTEAFF. Here the CDR3 DNA reads TGTGCCACCAGCTGGGACAGGAACACTGAAGCTTTCTTT.

The gene calls are TRBV6-4 and TRBJ2-1; TRBD2 matches at 14 bases. The germline V gene has CDR1 MRHNA and CDR2 SNTAGT. The CDR3 spans 15 residues. The trim removed 0 bases at V and 8 bases at J, leaving 0 bases unmatched. The CDR3 bases are TGTGCCAGCAGTGACTCGGGACTAGCGGGGGATGAGCAGTTCTTC. It encodes CASSDSGLAGDEQFF.

This clonotype showed up many times. The chain couples TRBV4-1 to TRBJ1-1, with D possibly TRBD1 on 5 matching bases. V gave up 0 bases and J gave up 1 base, with 6 bases separating them. The CDR3 loop spans 14 amino acids. Germline V gives CDR1 MGHRA, CDR2 YSYEKL. This chain's CDR3 is CASSQERGNTEAFF. CDR3 in DNA: TGCGCCAGCAGCCAAGAAAGGGGGAACACTGAAGCTTTCTTT.

V is TRBV7-9 and J is TRBJ1-6, with D unresolved. CDR3 size: 14 residues. Germline V gene data show CDR1 as SEHNR and CDR2 as FQNEAQ (reference sequence). V lost 3 bases and J lost 9, with 12 bases in between. In nucleotides, the CDR3 is TGTGCCAGCAGCTTTGAAGGAGAGGGTTCACCCCTCCACTTT. Its translation: CASSFEGEGSPLHF.

The rearrangement uses TRBV7-9 and TRBJ1-2, with a tentative D call TRBD1 (6 bases). CDR3 length: 15 amino acids. CDR1 and CDR2 from the germline V gene are SEHNR and FQNEAQ (reference sequence). V was shortened by 7 bases and J by 2 bases, with 17 bases between the two germline ends. CDR3 nucleotide sequence: TGTGCCAGCAAGGTCCCCGACAGGCTCAACTATGGCTACACCTTC. This translates into CASKVPDRLNYGYTF.

The chain carries TRBV2 and TRBJ2-1; 9 bases are shared with TRBD1. V was clipped by 2 bases and J by 0 bases; unmatched bases: 5. The CDR3 spans 17 residues. CDR1 and CDR2 from the germline V gene are SNHLY and FYNNEI. CDR3 protein: CASSESQGAFSYNEQFF. Written as DNA, the CDR3 is TGTGCCAGCAGTGAATCACAGGGGGCTTTCTCCTACAATGAGCAGTTCTTC.

The chain links TRBV27 to TRBJ1-1; TRBD1 matches 7 bases. The CDR3 contains 17 residues. In germline, CDR1 is MNHEY, CDR2 SMNVEV (reference sequence). V lost 5 bases, J lost 2 bases, and 14 bases stayed unmatched. The CDR3 sequence: CASSPHPRQGINTEAFF. The CDR3, as DNA: TGTGCCAGCAGTCCGCACCCTAGACAGGGAATTAACACTGAAGCTTTCTTT.

The rearrangement uses TRBV6-6 and TRBJ2-7, with D hard to call. The CDR3 runs to 15 residues. The germline gives CDR1 MNHNY, CDR2 SVGAGI (reference sequence). Between the trimmed V and J ends, which lost 5 bases and 1 base, there was a span of 15 bases. Written as DNA, the CDR3 is TGTGCCAGCAGTGGATGGGCTGTAGAGTCCTACGAGCAGTACGTC. Translating gives CASSGWAVESYEQYV.

This clonotype occurred a few times. CDR3 loop: CASRETGFNTEAFF. Written as DNA, the CDR3 is TGTGCCAGCAGGGAGACAGGGTTCAACACTGAAGCTTTCTTT. The chain has TRBV6-5 and TRBJ1-1; 7 bases map to TRBD1. Germline CDR1 MNHEY, CDR2 SVGAGI. The V gene end was trimmed by 6 bases and the J gene end by 2 bases; junction bases not matched to a gene: 6. The CDR3 extends over 14 amino acids.

The chain uses TRBV20-1 and TRBJ2-3, with D possibly TRBD2 on 5 matching bases. This CDR3 is 16 amino acids long. From germline, CDR1 is DFQATT and CDR2 SNEGSKA (reference sequence). V dropped 3 bases and J dropped 0 bases, with 16 bases sitting between them. CDR3 protein: CSASEWRATSTDTQYF. CDR3 DNA: TGCAGTGCTAGTGAGTGGCGGGCCACTAGCACAGATACGCAGTATTTT.

The chain carries TRBV11-3 and TRBJ2-3; D perhaps matches TRBD1 (5 bases). V dropped 2 bases and J dropped 0 bases, with 12 bases sitting between them. Germline V CDR1 and CDR2: SGHNT, YENEEA. This CDR3 is 16 amino acids long. The CDR3 here is CASSLRTSSSTDTQYF. The CDR3 coding sequence is TGTGCCAGCAGCTTAAGGACATCTTCTAGCACAGATACGCAGTATTTT.

This clonotype was observed a few times. This chain uses TRBV7-9 with TRBJ1-1, with 9 bases that match TRBD1. Germline V CDR1 and CDR2: SEHNR, FQNEAQ (reference sequence). The CDR3 totals 15 residues. V shed 5 bases and J 4 bases; nucleotides not matched to a gene: 8. DNA for the CDR3: TGTGCCAGCAGCGCGGGGACAGGGATGATCACTGAAGCTTTCTTT. It translates to CASSAGTGMITEAFF. The entire variable domain, with the rest obtained from reference TRBV7-9 and TRBJ1-1, is as follows: DTGVSQNPRHKITKRGQNVTFRCDPISEHNRLYWYRQTLGQGPEFLTYFQNEAQLEKSRLLSDRFSAERPKGSFSTLEIQRTEQGDSAMYLCASSAGTGMITEAFFGQGTRLTVV.

A note on this clonotype: A much larger clone lies a single base off, so this may be a read error. This chain joins TRBV7-8 and TRBJ2-2; TRBD2 is a possible D gene (7 bases). V was cut by 1 base and J by 0 bases, with 18 bases left in between. This CDR3 is 19 amino acids long. Germline CDR1 and CDR2: SGHVS and FQNEAQ. This CDR3 is CASSLVLGGPNPNTGELFF. Written as DNA, the CDR3 is TGTGCCAGCAGCTTAGTGCTGGGGGGGCCTAACCCGAACACCGGGGAGCTGTTTTTT.

This rearrangement joins TRBV27 to TRBJ1-2; D not certain. The CDR3 extends over 18 amino acids. The V end was cut by 3 bases, the J end by 1 base, with 21 bases between. Germline values: CDR1 MNHEY, CDR2 SMNVEV (reference sequence). In DNA form, the CDR3 reads TGTGCCAGCAGTTTCCTAGCCCTAGGACCCCTGTATAACTATGGCTACACCTTC. Protein sequence: CASSFLALGPLYNYGYTF.

V is TRBV15 and J is TRBJ2-2, with D unresolved. Looked up from germline, CDR1 is LNHNV and CDR2 is YYDKDF (reference sequence). The CDR3 is 11 residues long. V was pared by 8 bases and J by 7 bases, with 8 bases between. CDR3: CATEVDGELFF. The CDR3 DNA follows: TGTGCCACCGAGGTTGACGGGGAGCTGTTTTTT.

With regard to this clonotype: An end of the junction does not agree with germline; a read error may underlie this. J is TRBJ2-5 and V is TRBV7-7; possibly TRBD2 for D (5 bases). CDR1 and CDR2 (germline): SSHAT, FNYEAQ (reference sequence). CDR3 length: 15 residues. CDR3 sequence reads: CASSIGPGYQETQYF. DNA for the CDR3: TGTGCTAGCAGCATCGGACCGGGATACCAAGAGACCCAGTACTTC.

This clonotype showed up just a few times. The V gene is TRBV6-6, the J gene TRBJ1-5; no reliable D call. With 3 bases removed from V and 4 bases from J, the gap between germline ends came to 10 bases. CDR3 length: 14 amino acids. In germline, CDR1 is MNHNY, CDR2 SVGAGI (reference sequence). The CDR3 sequence: CASSYGKGNQPQHF. The CDR3 DNA sequence: TGTGCCAGCAGTTATGGTAAAGGTAATCAGCCCCAGCATTTT.